Below are 17 T cell receptor beta chains sequenced from a single sample in a study of blood T cells in healthy people across ages. A J-beta primer mix and a sample-barcoded 5' primer were used in a second PCR of about 7 to 12 cycles. Each CDR3 protein gets one entry after TCRdb re-called the 5' RACE reads with MiXCR. The table lists about 1.6 million distinct CDR3 sequences, around 35% of them singletons, with 11% in the top ten. The sequenced sample was blood. The receptors shown here come from a woman in her thirties in good health.

This clonotype has more than one count but fewer than ten. The chain uses TRBV6-5 and TRBJ2-6; D not certain. This CDR3 contains 15 residues. CDR1 and CDR2 (germline): MNHEY, SVGAGI. V lost 6 bases, J lost 0 bases, and 9 bases lay in between. In nucleotides, the CDR3 is TGTGCCAGCAGCAGAGGTACCTCTGGGGCCAACGTCCTGACTTTC. This encodes CASSRGTSGANVLTF.

This chain connects TRBV12-3 or TRBV12-4 to TRBJ2-3, with D unresolved. The V end was cut by 7 bases, the J end by 4 bases, with 12 bases between. CDR3 length equals 13 residues. The CDR3 sequence: CASTGISADTQYF. CDR3 DNA sequence: TGTGCCAGCACGGGTATAAGTGCAGATACGCAGTATTTT.

The V gene is TRBV20-1, the J gene TRBJ2-7; TRBD1 might be the D (6 bases). This CDR3 has 19 amino acids. Germline V lookup: CDR1 DFQATT, CDR2 SNEGSKA (reference sequence). V was cut by 3 bases and J by 1 base, with 28 bases left in between. CDR3 amino acids: CSASEQGPNDRPISYEQYF. DNA for the CDR3: TGCAGTGCTAGCGAACAGGGCCCCAACGACAGACCGATTTCCTACGAGCAGTACTTC.

This clonotype was detected only a few times. The chain links TRBV5-1 to TRBJ1-5, with D tentatively TRBD1 (5 bases). Per germline, CDR1 SGHRS and CDR2 YFSETQ. The V end was cut by 0 bases, the J end by 2 bases, with 12 bases between. This CDR3 spans 16 amino acids. CDR3 protein: CASSLGPQGGNQPQHF. Written as DNA, the CDR3 is TGCGCCAGCAGCTTGGGCCCCCAGGGAGGCAATCAGCCCCAGCATTTT.

The gene calls are TRBV15 and TRBJ2-7; D tentatively fits TRBD1 or TRBD2 (5 bases each). V was trimmed by 7 bases and J by 7 bases, leaving 17 bases between them. CDR3 size: 13 residues. Germline V gene sequence: CDR1 LNHNV, CDR2 YYDKDF (reference sequence). CDR3 nucleotides: TGTGCCACCACGGGGCCACTGCACAATGAGCAGTACTTC. Translation gives CATTGPLHNEQYF.

The CDR3, as DNA: TGTGCCAGTAGTATTGGGGCGGGGGATACGCAGTATTTT. Translating gives CASSIGAGDTQYF. The chain uses TRBV19 and TRBJ2-3, with D possibly being TRBD2 (6 bases). Germline V gene sequence: CDR1 LNHDA, CDR2 SQIVND (reference sequence). Between the trimmed V and J ends, which lost 3 bases and 6 bases, there was a span of 10 bases. The CDR3 runs 13 residues.

This chain connects TRBV30 to TRBJ1-2; a weak D match, TRBD1 (6 bases). The CDR3 totals 13 residues. Germline V gene data show CDR1 as GTSNPN and CDR2 as SVGIG (reference sequence). The V end was cut by 3 bases, the J end by 1 base, with 9 bases between. The CDR3 region has the DNA TGTGCCTGGAGACAGGGCGTTAACTATGGCTACACCTTC. Protein: CAWRQGVNYGYTF.

In regard to this clonotype: At one of its ends the junction is not consistent with the germline gene, which may arise from a read error. CDR3: CAGSLLGDEQYF. Written as DNA, the CDR3 is TGTGCCGGCAGCTTACTCGGGGACGAGCAGTACTTC. This chain uses TRBV7-6 with TRBJ2-5; maybe TRBD2 (5 bases). The assigned J gene may be wrong: the sequence end matches TRBJ2-7 better. Germline V lookup: CDR1 SGHVS, CDR2 FNYEAQ. The CDR3 totals 12 residues.

The chain uses TRBV6-1 and TRBJ2-3; 11 nucleotides align to TRBD2. Germline CDR1 is MNHNS and CDR2 is SASEGT. Trimming removed 5 bases from V and 4 bases from J; junction bases left unmatched: 5. The CDR3 contains 15 residues. CDR3 loop: CASSSTSGAADTQYF. In nucleotides, the CDR3 is TGTGCCAGCAGTTCGACTAGCGGGGCCGCAGATACGCAGTATTTT.

The chain recombines TRBV27 with TRBJ2-1, with D possibly being TRBD1 (6 bases). CDR3 length: 14 amino acids. The germline CDR1 and CDR2 sequences are MNHEY and SMNVEV (reference sequence). The ends were cut back, 3 bases at V and 5 bases at J, with 11 bases in the middle. This chain's CDR3 is CASSFQGYDNEQFF. The CDR3 region has the DNA TGTGCCAGCAGTTTCCAGGGGTATGACAATGAGCAGTTCTTC.

This clonotype showed up just a few times. This chain joins TRBV5-4 and TRBJ2-7; TRBD2 might be the D (6 bases). The CDR3 covers 18 residues. Germline lookup yields CDR1 SGHNT and CDR2 YYREEE (reference sequence). V lost 2 bases and J 2 bases, leaving 23 bases between the germline ends. CDR3 coding DNA: TGTGCCAGCAGCTTAGAAGGACTAACGGTCGCAAAACCCTACGAGCAGTACTTC. It is translated as CASSLEGLTVAKPYEQYF. Full variable domain (remainder filled in from reference TRBV5-4 and TRBJ2-7): ETGVTQSPTHLIKTRGQQVTLRCSSQSGHNTVSWYQQALGQGPQFIFQYYREEENGRGNFPPRFSGLQFPNYSSELNVNALELDDSALYLCASSLEGLTVAKPYEQYFGPGTRLTVT.

This chain connects TRBV3-1 to TRBJ2-7; TRBD2 matches 12 bases. After removal of 4 bases from V and 6 bases from J, the junction contained 7 bases not matched to a gene. Germline V gene lookup returns CDR1 LGHDT and CDR2 YNNKEL (reference sequence). The CDR3 totals 15 residues. CDR3 sequence: CASSPRLAGDCEQYF. In nucleotides, the CDR3 is TGTGCCAGCAGCCCTCGACTAGCGGGGGATTGCGAGCAGTACTTC.

This rearrangement joins TRBV7-6 to TRBJ2-3; D gene ambiguous. Between the trimmed V and J ends, which lost 2 bases and 3 bases, there was a span of 15 bases. There are 16 residues in the CDR3. Germline V gene sequence: CDR1 SGHVS, CDR2 FNYEAQ. CDR3 sequence (DNA): TGTGCCAGCAGCTTAACAAGGGCCTGGGGTACAGATACGCAGTATTTT. Its translation is CASSLTRAWGTDTQYF.

This clonotype was detected many times. The chain combines TRBV6-1 with TRBJ2-3; D tentatively reads TRBD1 or TRBD2 (5 bases each). The V end was cut by 5 bases, the J end by 2 bases, with 14 bases between. The V gene's germline CDR1 is MNHNS and CDR2 SASEGT. This CDR3 region has 15 residues. Here the CDR3 DNA reads TGTGCCAGCAGTCTAGGGGAGAGAAACACAGATACGCAGTATTTT. As protein: CASSLGERNTDTQYF.

The rearrangement joins TRBV11-2 to TRBJ2-5, with 7 nucleotides matching TRBD1. Germline V gene data show CDR1 as SGHAT and CDR2 as FQNNGV. The CDR3 is 14 amino acids. The junction had 7 bases not matched to a gene; V was cut back by 5 bases and J by 4 bases. CDR3 DNA sequence: TGTGCCAGCAGCCTGGGACAGATCCGAGAGACCCAGTACTTC. It yields the protein CASSLGQIRETQYF.

CDR3 amino acids: CAWSTGGEAFF. CDR3 DNA: TGTGCCTGGTCGACAGGGGGTGAAGCTTTCTTT. This chain joins TRBV30 and TRBJ1-1; 9 nucleotides line up with TRBD1. The CDR3 sequence is 11 residues long. Per the germline V gene, CDR1 is GTSNPN and CDR2 is SVGIG (reference sequence). Trimming removed 5 bases from V and 7 bases from J; junction bases left unmatched: 2.

The chain combines TRBV7-8 with TRBJ2-1; TRBD2 aligns across 11 bases. The germline CDR1 and CDR2 sequences are SGHVS and FQNEAQ. CDR3 size: 15 residues. The J segment lost 9 bases and the V segment lost 1 base, leaving 5 bases of the junction unmatched. The CDR3, as DNA: TGTGCCAGCAGCTTAGGGAAACTAGCGGGGGTTGAGCAGTTCTTC. This translates into CASSLGKLAGVEQFF.